These 22 T cell receptor beta chains share one sample of origin, sequenced in a study of T cell responses to AZD1222 COVID-19 vaccine. Measured with immunoSEQ multiplex PCR; TCRdb has only the in-frame clones, and not every one. The table shows about 91,000 clones, with 88% occurring only once. Here the sequenced sample was peripheral blood, taken on day 0 of AZD1222 vaccination. These receptors came from an adult in good health.

The gene calls are TRBV25-1 and TRBJ2-2; D is possibly TRBD1 (5 bases). Germline V CDR1 and CDR2: MGHDK, SYGVNS. The ends were cut back, 2 bases at V and 6 bases at J, with 10 bases in the middle. This CDR3 contains 14 residues. CDR3: CASSEQGGSGELFF. CDR3 in DNA: TGTGCCAGCAGTGAACAGGGTGGGTCCGGGGAGCTGTTTTTT.

The gene calls are TRBV5-8 and TRBJ2-6; no reliable D call. This CDR3 comprises 15 residues. From germline, CDR1 is SGHTS and CDR2 YDEGEE. V lost 10 bases, J lost 0 bases, and 14 bases lay in between. CDR3 protein: CAPGPVNSGANVLTF. CDR3 in DNA: TGTGCCCCAGGCCCGGTGAACTCTGGGGCCAACGTCCTGACTTTC.

This chain uses TRBV6-5 with TRBJ1-2; D uncertain. The V gene's germline CDR1 is MNHEY and CDR2 SVGAGI. This CDR3 is built from 14 residues. Trimming left V 4 bases short and J 0 bases short, with 9 bases between. DNA for the CDR3: TGTGCCAGCAGTTCCCAGTTTGCTAACTATGGCTACACCTTC. It is translated as CASSSQFANYGYTF.

This chain connects TRBV5-5 to TRBJ2-7; D tentatively reads TRBD1 or TRBD2 (6 bases each). The V end lost 4 bases, the J end lost 7 bases, and 21 bases lay between the germline ends. This CDR3 spans 15 amino acids. Germline V gene sequence: CDR1 SGHKS, CDR2 YYEKEE (reference sequence). CDR3 bases: TGTGCCAGCAGCCCGGGCGGGACGGGGGCGTGGGAGCAGTACTTC. Translated: CASSPGGTGAWEQYF. Complete variable domain (other parts from reference TRBV5-5 and TRBJ2-7): DAGVTQSPTHLIKTRGQQVTLRCSPISGHKSVSWYQQVLGQGPQFIFQYYEKEERGRGNFPDRFSARQFPNYSSELNVNALLLGDSALYLCASSPGGTGAWEQYFGPGTRLTVT.

The V gene is TRBV7-2, the J gene TRBJ2-3; 9 nucleotides line up with TRBD1. This CDR3 is 16 amino acids long. CDR1 is SGHTA, CDR2 FQGNSA, per germline. The junction had 7 bases not matched to a gene; V was cut back by 5 bases and J by 1 base. The chain's CDR3 is CASSPWTGDGTDTQYF. As DNA, the CDR3 is TGTGCCAGCAGCCCTTGGACAGGGGACGGCACAGATACGCAGTATTTT.

This clone was detected once. The chain joins TRBV9 to TRBJ2-7, with TRBD1 identical over 7 bases. Germline lookup yields CDR1 SGDLS and CDR2 YYNGEE. Trimming cost V 5 bases and J 2 bases; bases outside gene matches: 7. The CDR3 is 14 amino acids. CDR3 nucleotides: TGTGCCAGCAGTCCCCAGGGGGTAACCTACGAGCAGTACTTC. This translates into CASSPQGVTYEQYF.

V is TRBV18 and J is TRBJ1-1; possible D gene TRBD1, 5 bases. V dropped 6 bases and J dropped 5 bases, with 13 bases sitting between them. This CDR3 is built from 13 residues. CDR1 is KGHSH and CDR2 is LQKENI in the germline V gene. CDR3: CASSPDWGTEAFF. CDR3 nucleotide sequence: TGTGCCAGCTCCCCCGACTGGGGGACTGAAGCTTTCTTT.

This clone was detected only once. The rearrangement links TRBV3-1 (or the pseudogene TRBV3-2) to TRBJ1-3, with D unresolved. The CDR3 contains 14 residues. Per germline, CDR1 LGHDT and CDR2 YNNKEL (reference sequence). V was shortened by 0 bases and J by 4 bases, with 7 bases between the two germline ends. The CDR3 protein is CASSQDLEGNTIYF. The CDR3 DNA reads as TGTGCCAGCAGCCAAGATTTGGAGGGAAACACCATATATTTT.

V usage is TRBV15 and J usage is TRBJ1-5, with D possibly being TRBD1 (6 bases). Germline lookup yields CDR1 LNHNV and CDR2 YYDKDF (reference sequence). This CDR3 has 16 residues. V was clipped by 1 base and J by 5 bases, with 15 bases between them. For the CDR3, the DNA is TGTGCCACCAGCAGAGGAGGGGGTAGGATTGATCAGCCCCAGCATTTT. Translation gives CATSRGGGRIDQPQHF.

The chain uses TRBV18 and TRBJ1-4; D might be TRBD1 (5 bases). This CDR3 has 18 amino acids. Germline V gene sequence: CDR1 KGHSH, CDR2 LQKENI. V was shortened by 1 base and J by 3 bases, with 18 bases between the two germline ends. CDR3: CASSPQGGAQTSNEKLFF. In DNA form, the CDR3 reads TGTGCCAGCTCACCACAAGGAGGGGCGCAAACGTCTAATGAAAAACTGTTTTTT. The variable domain in full, with the rest retrieved from reference TRBV18 and TRBJ1-4, is NAGVMQNPRHLVRRRGQEARLRCSPMKGHSHVYWYRQLPEEGLKFMVYLQKENIIDESGMPKERFSAEFPKEGPSILRIQQVVRGDSAAYFCASSPQGGAQTSNEKLFFGSGTQLSVL.

The chain couples TRBV7-8 to TRBJ2-5, with a tentative D call TRBD2 (6 bases). Germline loops: CDR1 SGHVS, CDR2 FQNEAQ. V lost 1 base and J lost 0, with 6 bases in between. CDR3 length: 14 residues. CDR3 sequence: CASSLGTNQETQYF. Written as DNA, the CDR3 is TGTGCCAGCAGCTTAGGGACTAACCAAGAGACCCAGTACTTC.

Within the sample, this clone is medium-sized. CDR3 sequence (DNA): TGCGCCAGCAGTGAGCTGGGTGGAGGGGCCACTGAAGCTTTCTTT. Translating it yields CASSELGGGATEAFF. The gene calls are TRBV10-2 and TRBJ1-1; D is possibly TRBD1 (5 bases). Germline CDR1 WSHSY, CDR2 SAAADI. This CDR3 comprises 15 residues. V was pared by 2 bases and J by 4 bases, with 14 bases between.

V usage is TRBV7-2 and J usage is TRBJ2-3, with no clear D. The CDR3 contains 13 residues. Deletions cut 5 bases from V and 0 bases from J, with 6 bases between. Germline V gene lookup returns CDR1 SGHTA and CDR2 FQGNSA. For the CDR3, the DNA is TGTGCCAGCAGCCCAGCCAGCACAGATACGCAGTATTTT. It encodes CASSPASTDTQYF.

The chain carries TRBV6-5 and TRBJ2-7, with D possibly matching TRBD1 (5 bases). V dropped 0 bases and J dropped 2 bases, with 11 bases sitting between them. The germline V gene encodes CDR1 MNHEY and CDR2 SVGAGI. The CDR3 contains 15 residues. The CDR3: CASSYSKKGTYEQYF. The CDR3 DNA reads as TGTGCCAGCAGTTACTCGAAGAAGGGGACCTACGAGCAGTACTTC.

The DNA of the CDR3 is TGTGCCAGCAGCCCCAGACAGGGTGACGGGGAGCTGTTTTTT. Translating gives CASSPRQGDGELFF. V is TRBV11-3 and J is TRBJ2-2; TRBD1 agrees at 7 bases. The CDR3 spans 14 residues. V was pared by 5 bases and J by 7 bases, with 7 bases of the junction left unmatched. Germline values: CDR1 SGHNT, CDR2 YENEEA.

This clone was counted a few times. The gene calls are TRBV9 and TRBJ2-2; 10 nucleotides line up with TRBD1. CDR3 length equals 15 residues. Germline V lookup: CDR1 SGDLS, CDR2 YYNGEE. J was trimmed by 8 bases and V by 4 bases; bases with no gene match: 8. In DNA form, the CDR3 reads TGTGCCAGCAGCCCAGAAGGGACAGGGGTAGGGGAGCTGTTTTTT. Translating gives CASSPEGTGVGELFF.

The rearrangement uses TRBV6-6 and TRBJ2-1, with no clear D. CDR3 length: 15 amino acids. Germline V lookup: CDR1 MNHNY, CDR2 SVGAGI (reference sequence). Trimming pared 5 bases from V and 5 bases from J, leaving 16 bases between. In DNA, the CDR3 is TGTGCCAGCAGTCCTAACGCCGGAATGGACAATGAGCAGTTCTTC. This gives the protein CASSPNAGMDNEQFF.

This chain links TRBV18 with TRBJ1-5; D remains ambiguous. CDR1 and CDR2 (germline): KGHSH, LQKENI. This CDR3 region has 13 residues. Trimming pared 1 base from V and 4 bases from J, leaving 5 bases between. This CDR3 reads CASSPRWNQPQHF. In nucleotides, the CDR3 is TGTGCCAGCTCACCACGGTGGAATCAGCCCCAGCATTTT.

The V and J genes are TRBV5-6 and TRBJ2-1; 11 bases line up with TRBD2. V shed 4 bases and J 7 bases; nucleotides not matched to a gene: 10. Germline lookup yields CDR1 SGHDT and CDR2 YYEEEE. The CDR3 is 16 residues long. This CDR3 is CASSPLAGGRKNEQFF. CDR3 DNA sequence: TGTGCCAGCAGCCCCCTAGCGGGAGGACGCAAGAATGAGCAGTTCTTC.

V is TRBV27 and J is TRBJ1-4; 8 bases map to TRBD1. CDR3 length: 15 amino acids. V shed 4 bases and J 7 bases; nucleotides not matched to a gene: 8. The germline gives CDR1 MNHEY, CDR2 SMNVEV (reference sequence). The CDR3 coding sequence is TGTGCCAGCAGTTCCGGCAGGGGGCTCGTTGAAAAACTGTTTTTT. Amino acids: CASSSGRGLVEKLFF.

The V and J genes are TRBV4-1 and TRBJ2-3, with D possibly TRBD2 on 6 matching bases. CDR1 is MGHRA, CDR2 YSYEKL, per germline. Trimming removed 4 bases at V and 4 bases at J, with 12 bases between. This CDR3 spans 14 amino acids. The CDR3 sequence is CASSPEGRADTQYF. The DNA of the CDR3 is TGCGCCAGCAGCCCGGAGGGCCGGGCAGATACGCAGTATTTT.

This clone was seen only a few times. The chain has TRBV7-9 and TRBJ2-5, with D perhaps given as TRBD1 or TRBD2 (5 bases each). CDR3 length equals 10 residues. Germline V CDR1 and CDR2: SEHNR, FQNEAQ (reference sequence). Trimming removed 9 bases from V and 4 bases from J, with 6 bases in between. The chain's CDR3 is CASGGETQYF. CDR3 coding DNA: TGTGCCAGTGGGGGAGAGACCCAGTACTTC.